This T cell receptor (beta chain) derives from a study of T cells in Graves' hyperthyroidism and ophthalmopathy. Study as a whole: Pretreatment peripheral blood was obtained at initial diagnosis.

This clonotype was found many times. RNA transcripts served as the template for amplifying TCR beta CDR3 regions. An initial round of RT-PCR targeting the TCR CDR3 relied on the HTBI primer set. TCRdb re-called the multiplex PCR reads through MiXCR, storing one row per CDR3 protein. The data hold around 240,000 distinct CDR3 sequences, with roughly 14% observed a single time. The ends were cut back, 3 bases at V and 4 bases at J, with 14 bases in the middle. CDR1 is MDHEN and CDR2 is SYDVKM in the germline V gene. The CDR3 sequence is 15 residues long. The specimen sequenced was blood. The receptor comes from a woman aged 40 to 55 with Graves' hyperthyroidism that later progressed to Graves' ophthalmopathy. V usage is TRBV28 and J usage is TRBJ2-3, with D perhaps matching TRBD2 (6 bases). CDR3 protein: CASSLATGVSDTQYF. In nucleotides, the CDR3 is TGTGCCAGCAGTTTGGCAACGGGAGTATCAGATACGCAGTATTTT.